The T cell receptor beta chain described here comes from a study of T cells in Graves' hyperthyroidism and ophthalmopathy. Points from the study as a whole: The model identified upcoming ophthalmopathy a median approximately six months ahead of onset.

From RNA transcripts, TCR beta CDR3 regions were amplified. Researchers ran a first-round RT-PCR on the TCR CDR3 using the HTBI primer set. Each CDR3 protein is one row after TCRdb ran MiXCR on the multiplex PCR reads. The sample includes about 420,000 distinct CDR3 sequences, roughly an eighth seen only once; the top ten take roughly 4.8%. Deletions cut 4 bases from V and 2 bases from J, with 7 bases between. Per germline, CDR1 SGHKS and CDR2 YYEKEE (reference sequence). This CDR3 region has 13 residues. Absent ophthalmopathy progression within 18 months defined stable Graves' hyperthyroidism. Diagnosis of hyperthyroidism was new in patients aged 18 to 65, and its duration was under 2 months. Fresh peripheral blood, roughly 9.6 ml, was the source of the PBMCs. This clonotype was picked up a small number of times. Its antigen remains unidentified.

The clonotype originates from a woman between 18 and 30 years old with Graves' hyperthyroidism. The genes are TRBV5-5 and TRBJ2-1; D is undetermined. Sequencing was done on a sample of blood. The CDR3 DNA reads TGTGCCAGCAGCACGGATGCCTACAATGAGCAGTTCTTC. This translates into CASSTDAYNEQFF.